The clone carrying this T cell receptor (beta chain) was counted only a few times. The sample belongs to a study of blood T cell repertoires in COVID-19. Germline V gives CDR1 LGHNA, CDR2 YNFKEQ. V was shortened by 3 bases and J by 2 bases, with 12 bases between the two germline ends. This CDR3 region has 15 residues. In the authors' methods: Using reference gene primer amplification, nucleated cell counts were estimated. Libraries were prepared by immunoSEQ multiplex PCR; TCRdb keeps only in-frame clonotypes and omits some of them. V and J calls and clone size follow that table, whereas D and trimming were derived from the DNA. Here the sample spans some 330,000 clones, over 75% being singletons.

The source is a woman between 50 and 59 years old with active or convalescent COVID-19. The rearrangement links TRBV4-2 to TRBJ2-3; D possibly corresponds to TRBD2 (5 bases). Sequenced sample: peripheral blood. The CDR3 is CASSQSWTDTDTQYF. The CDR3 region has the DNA TGTGCCAGCAGCCAGAGCTGGACTGACACAGATACGCAGTATTTT.